One sample yielded the 6 T cell receptor beta chains listed below, sequenced in a study of blood T cell repertoires in COVID-19. Sequencing used immunoSEQ multiplex PCR; TCRdb keeps in-frame clones, though not all of them. The sample gives 45,000 to 65,000 clones, around 81% of which show up once; under 30% is in the top ten. Material: peripheral blood. These receptors originate from a woman of 80 years or more with COVID-19, enrolled during active disease.

The chain couples TRBV6-5 to TRBJ1-1; 9 bases are a match to TRBD1. The CDR3 extends over 14 amino acids. Per germline, CDR1 MNHEY and CDR2 SVGAGI. The V and J ends lost 6 bases and 1 base, in that order; junction bases with no gene match: 3. CDR3 loop: CASRGQGPNTEAFF. CDR3 DNA sequence: TGTGCCAGCAGAGGACAGGGGCCGAACACTGAAGCTTTCTTT.

The rearrangement links TRBV18 to TRBJ2-5; 12 bases are shared with TRBD2. With the DNA end fitting TRBJ2-7 better, the J assignment may be wrong. The CDR3 is 20 amino acids. Looked up from germline, CDR1 is KGHSH and CDR2 is LQKENI. The CDR3 sequence is CASSDRLAGEILAMTYEQYF. As DNA, the CDR3 is TGTGCCAGCTCAGACCGACTAGCGGGAGAAATATTGGCCATGACCTACGAGCAGTACTTC.

The chain carries TRBV7-9 and TRBJ2-3; 8 bases map to TRBD2. J lost 5 bases, V lost 1 base, and 8 bases had no gene match. The germline CDR1 and CDR2 sequences are SEHNR and FQNEAQ (reference sequence). CDR3 length: 16 amino acids. The CDR3 DNA reads TGTGCCAGCAGCTTAGGAAAGGCGGGAGGTATAGATACGCAGTATTTT. Translated, it gives CASSLGKAGGIDTQYF.

The chain links TRBV2 to TRBJ2-2; 9 bases fit TRBD1. Germline CDR1 is SNHLY and CDR2 is FYNNEI. The CDR3 contains 14 residues. V gave up 8 bases and J gave up 5 bases; unmatched junction bases: 6. This CDR3 is CASSQGAGTGELFF. The DNA for the CDR3 is TGTGCCAGCTCACAGGGGGCAGGGACCGGGGAGCTGTTTTTT.

In this sample, this clone turned up once. The chain joins TRBV19 to TRBJ2-2; possible D gene TRBD2, 6 bases. The CDR3 has 16 residues. Germline-derived CDR1 and CDR2 are LNHDA and SQIVND (reference sequence). Trimming took 1 base from V and 1 from J, leaving 10 bases between them. CDR3 in DNA: TGTGCCAGTAGTATAGGGGGAGGTGTGAACACCGGGGAGCTGTTTTTT. Translated: CASSIGGGVNTGELFF. The full variable domain, its missing parts supplied by reference TRBV19 and TRBJ2-2, is DGGITQSPKYLFRKEGQNVTLSCEQNLNHDAMYWYRQDPGQGLRLIYYSQIVNDFQKGDIAEGYSVSREKKESFPLTVTSAQKNPTAFYLCASSIGGGVNTGELFFGEGSRLTVL.

The V and J genes are TRBV28 and TRBJ2-7, with 11 bases aligning to TRBD1. The CDR3 sequence is 15 residues long. V was clipped by 6 bases and J by 3 bases; unmatched bases: 7. Germline CDR1 is MDHEN and CDR2 is SYDVKM. The CDR3, as DNA: TGTGCCAGCAGGCGAGGGGGGACAGGGGGCTACGAGCAGTACTTC. This codes for CASRRGGTGGYEQYF.